This T cell receptor (beta chain) is from a study of T cells in Graves' hyperthyroidism and ophthalmopathy. Study-wide findings and caveats: The majority of expanded thyroid clonotypes above 0.001 also appeared in blood.

Hyperthyroidism of Graves' type that showed no ophthalmopathy progression within 18 months was stable. Uncontrolled infection, other autoimmune disease, pregnancy and lactation each barred patients from inclusion. The PBMCs studied were ones that came from 10 ml fresh peripheral blood. Amplified TCR beta CDR3 regions came from RNA transcripts. An initial round of RT-PCR targeting the TCR CDR3 relied on the HTBI primer set. TCRdb called the multiplex PCR reads again in MiXCR, with one record for every CDR3 protein. The data show a few hundred thousand distinct CDR3 sequences, with 15% to 18% seen just once and about 7% held by the top ten. Worth noting for this clonotype: No antigen is known for it.

This CDR3 has 11 amino acids. The V gene lost 4 bases and the J gene lost 6 bases, with 3 bases spanning the gap. Per the germline V gene, CDR1 is LNHNV and CDR2 is YYDKDF (reference sequence). The chain employs TRBV15 and TRBJ2-2; the D is unclear. The source material was blood. The source of this sequence is a woman in her twenties or thirties with Graves' hyperthyroidism. The CDR3 DNA sequence: TGTGCCACCAGCAACCCCGGGGAGCTGTTTTTT. Translating it yields CATSNPGELFF.